Below are 27 T cell receptor beta chains sequenced from a single sample in a study of shared clonotypes between healthy human individuals. TCRdb's table, derived via immunoSEQ multiplex PCR, lists solely in-frame clones and lacks some. This table has roughly 530,000 clones, 90% to 96% appearing once. The sample was naive CD4+ T cells sorted from blood. Sample subset: CD45RA+ positively selected. Source of these receptors: a woman in her thirties in good health.

This clone has just one count. This chain connects TRBV7-9 to TRBJ2-7; D is possibly TRBD2 (5 bases). Germline values: CDR1 SEHNR, CDR2 FQNEAQ (reference sequence). Trimming shortened V by 4 bases and J by 3 bases, and 7 bases separated the two germline ends. This CDR3 region has 12 residues. The CDR3 DNA reads TGTGCCAGCAGCTCCGGACTCTACGAGCAGTACTTC. Translated, it gives CASSSGLYEQYF.

The V and J genes are TRBV7-9 and TRBJ2-7, with 9 bases fitting TRBD1. The V gene's germline CDR1 is SEHNR and CDR2 FQNEAQ (reference sequence). The CDR3 has 15 residues. J gave up 5 bases and V 5 bases, and 10 bases lay outside the gene matches. CDR3: CASSPEGQGRNEQYF. In nucleotides, the CDR3 is TGTGCCAGCAGCCCCGAGGGACAGGGTAGGAACGAGCAGTACTTC.

The gene calls are TRBV18 and TRBJ2-7; tentative D call: TRBD2 (6 bases). Germline loops: CDR1 KGHSH, CDR2 LQKENI. CDR3 length: 15 amino acids. The germline V and J ends were trimmed by 3 bases and 2 bases, with 14 bases remaining between them. This CDR3 reads CASSPEGMGPYEQYF. The CDR3 DNA is TGTGCCAGCTCACCGGAGGGGATGGGACCCTACGAGCAGTACTTC.

The chain uses TRBV10-3 and TRBJ1-1, with 9 bases lining up with TRBD1. Germline CDR1 ENHRY, CDR2 SYGVKD. The CDR3 is 15 amino acids. The V and J ends lost 6 bases and 0 bases, in that order; junction bases with no gene match: 5. The CDR3: CAIRDRGAMNTEAFF. In DNA, the CDR3 is TGTGCCATCAGAGACAGGGGGGCAATGAACACTGAAGCTTTCTTT.

This rearrangement joins TRBV28 to TRBJ1-2; D unresolved. V gave up 8 bases and J gave up 3 bases, with 10 bases separating them. This CDR3 has 12 residues. CDR1 MDHEN and CDR2 SYDVKM come from the germline V gene. This CDR3 is CASAPQYYGYTF. Here the CDR3 DNA reads TGTGCCAGCGCCCCGCAATACTATGGCTACACCTTC.

The chain uses TRBV11-2 and TRBJ2-7, with TRBD2 matching 10 bases. The CDR3 extends over 15 amino acids. Germline V gene sequence: CDR1 SGHAT, CDR2 FQNNGV. The trim removed 1 base at V and 2 bases at J, leaving 2 bases unmatched. The CDR3 reads CASSLALAGAYEQYF. CDR3 DNA sequence: TGTGCCAGCAGCTTAGCCCTAGCGGGAGCCTACGAGCAGTACTTC.

As to this clone: This sample also contains other DNA sequences that code for the same CDR3. The CDR3 bases are TGTGCCAGCAGCCCCGGGACTAGCACAGATACGCAGTATTTT. Translating gives CASSPGTSTDTQYF. V and J are TRBV5-4 and TRBJ2-3, with D possibly matching TRBD2 (6 bases). The CDR3 has 14 residues. The V and J ends lost 4 bases and 0 bases respectively, with 9 bases between them. CDR1 is SGHNT and CDR2 is YYREEE in the germline V gene (reference sequence).

V gene TRBV7-8 combines with J gene TRBJ2-7; D is unclear. Looked up from germline, CDR1 is SGHVS and CDR2 is FQNEAQ. The length of the CDR3 is 14 residues. The V end lost 10 bases, the J end lost 0 bases, and 16 bases lay between the germline ends. CDR3 sequence: CATHPHTSSYEQYF. CDR3 nucleotide sequence: TGTGCCACACACCCCCACACCAGCTCCTACGAGCAGTACTTC.

The chain uses TRBV28 and TRBJ1-5; TRBD1 matches at 8 bases. V lost 6 bases to trimming and J lost 3 bases; unmatched junction nucleotides: 7. The CDR3 loop spans 15 amino acids. CDR1 is MDHEN and CDR2 is SYDVKM in the germline V gene. The chain's CDR3 is CASSPDRGVNQPQHF. In DNA, the CDR3 is TGTGCCAGCAGCCCCGACAGGGGAGTCAATCAGCCCCAGCATTTT.

J is TRBJ1-5 and V is TRBV2; D is undetermined. The CDR3 spans 15 residues. Germline values: CDR1 SNHLY, CDR2 FYNNEI. The ends were cut back, 6 bases at V and 0 bases at J, with 12 bases in the middle. CDR3 sequence: CASRSGTDSNQPQHF. Here the CDR3 DNA reads TGTGCCAGCAGGTCGGGCACAGATAGCAATCAGCCCCAGCATTTT.

The chain recombines TRBV5-8 with TRBJ2-7; D unresolved. The CDR3 is 14 amino acids. Germline CDR1 and CDR2: SGHTS and YDEGEE. Trimming removed 3 bases from V and 5 bases from J, with 15 bases in between. CDR3 nucleotide sequence: TGTGCCAGCAGCTCTATAAAGGGTGCCCACGAGCAGTACTTC. Translation gives CASSSIKGAHEQYF.

The CDR3 bases are TGTGCCAGCAGCCTCCGGACAGGGGCAAACACCGGGGAGCTGTTTTTT. Translating it yields CASSLRTGANTGELFF. The J gene is TRBJ2-2, the V gene TRBV14; 9 bases align to TRBD1. The CDR3 extends over 16 amino acids. CDR1 is SGHDN and CDR2 is FVKESK in the germline V gene. V lost 4 bases, J lost 2 bases, and 5 bases stayed unmatched.

V and J are TRBV2 and TRBJ2-3; D uncertain. In germline, CDR1 is SNHLY, CDR2 FYNNEI. This CDR3 spans 17 amino acids. V lost 6 bases and J lost 4, with 23 bases in between. The CDR3 sequence is CASSRPVDPYTPDTQYF. As DNA, the CDR3 is TGTGCCAGCAGCCGCCCGGTGGATCCCTACACCCCAGATACGCAGTATTTT.

The chain employs TRBV27 and TRBJ1-6; 9 bases line up with TRBD1. Germline CDR1 reads MNHEY; CDR2 reads SMNVEV (reference sequence). Trimming took 5 bases from V and 9 from J; bases not matched to a gene: 8. The CDR3 has 15 amino acids. Here the CDR3 reads CASSIVGQGSSPLHF. The CDR3 region has the DNA TGTGCCAGCAGTATAGTCGGACAGGGGAGTTCACCCCTCCACTTT.

This clone was recorded a few times. This chain links TRBV7-7 with TRBJ2-7; D gene uncertain. Germline V lookup: CDR1 SSHAT, CDR2 FNYEAQ (reference sequence). The CDR3 is 13 amino acids. V lost 5 bases and J lost 6, with 14 bases in between. CDR3 in amino acids: CASSEDAVAEQYF. In DNA, the CDR3 is TGTGCCAGCAGCGAGGATGCAGTAGCCGAGCAGTACTTC.

This sequence joins TRBV5-4 and TRBJ2-5; 7 bases line up with TRBD2. Matching the DNA end better, TRBJ2-7 makes the J call doubtful. CDR1 SGHNT and CDR2 YYREEE come from the germline V gene (reference sequence). The CDR3 length is 14 residues. The CDR3 loop reads CASSIIGLDVEQYF. The CDR3 DNA reads TGTGCCAGCAGCATCATTGGACTAGATGTCGAGCAGTACTTC.

The J gene is TRBJ2-5, the V gene TRBV5-1; tentatively, D is TRBD1 (6 bases). CDR1 is SGHRS and CDR2 is YFSETQ in the germline V gene. The CDR3 is 14 residues long. V was trimmed by 1 base and J by 1 base, leaving 8 bases between them. CDR3 bases: TGCGCCAGCAGCTTGACGGACAGCCAAGAGACCCAGTACTTC. It codes for CASSLTDSQETQYF.

The count of this clone is one. The chain uses TRBV11-2 and TRBJ2-7; 12 positions match TRBD2. The CDR3 totals 17 residues. CDR1 and CDR2 (germline): SGHAT, FQNNGV. V shed 4 bases and J 3 bases; nucleotides not matched to a gene: 10. The CDR3 region is CASSSRTTSGSFYEQYF. CDR3 sequence (DNA): TGTGCCAGCAGCTCAAGGACGACTAGCGGGAGTTTCTACGAGCAGTACTTC.

This clone was recorded only once. V usage is TRBV15 and J usage is TRBJ2-2; D is unclear. Germline V gives CDR1 LNHNV, CDR2 YYDKDF (reference sequence). The CDR3 contains 15 residues. V lost 1 base and J lost 7, with 13 bases in between. CDR3 nucleotide sequence: TGTGCCACCAGCAGAGTTGCACTACCCGGCGGGGAGCTGTTTTTT. Protein sequence: CATSRVALPGGELFF.

The rearrangement links TRBV5-1 to TRBJ1-1; 9 bases are shared with TRBD1. The CDR3 totals 17 residues. V dropped 2 bases and J dropped 4; count of bases not matched to a gene: 12. Germline V gene data show CDR1 as SGHRS and CDR2 as YFSETQ. The CDR3 loop reads CASSFVTGTGWATEAFF. The CDR3 DNA sequence: TGCGCCAGCAGCTTCGTGACAGGGACAGGGTGGGCCACTGAAGCTTTCTTT.

This clone was detected only a few times. The rearrangement joins TRBV30 to TRBJ2-2, with D uncertain. The CDR3 is 11 residues long. Trimming took off 0 bases at V and 5 bases at J, with 1 base between the two ends. The germline V gene encodes CDR1 GTSNPN and CDR2 SVGIG (reference sequence). CDR3 nucleotide sequence: TGTGCCTGGAGTGTAACCGGGGAGCTGTTTTTT. It encodes CAWSVTGELFF.

The chain has TRBV28 and TRBJ1-4, with D possibly matching TRBD1 (5 bases). Germline CDR1 MDHEN, CDR2 SYDVKM. This CDR3 has 16 amino acids. The V end was cut by 6 bases, the J end by 0 bases, with 14 bases between. The CDR3 region is CASRRGGISTNEKLFF. CDR3 DNA: TGTGCCAGCAGACGGGGCGGGATTTCAACTAATGAAAAACTGTTTTTT. Full variable domain (missing parts from reference TRBV28 and TRBJ1-4): DVKVTQSSRYLVKRTGEKVFLECVQDMDHENMFWYRQDPGLGLRLIYFSYDVKMKEKGDIPEGYSVSREKKERFSLILESASTNQTSMYLCASRRGGISTNEKLFFGSGTQLSVL.

This clone came up once. This chain connects TRBV29-1 to TRBJ1-1; 10 nucleotides line up with TRBD1. From germline, CDR1 is SQVTM and CDR2 ANQGSEA. V dropped 6 bases and J dropped 11; count of bases not matched to a gene: 21. The CDR3 has 16 amino acids. The CDR3 DNA reads TGCAGCGTCATCGGGATGGGGGGACAGGGGTTAACACGGGCTTTCTTT. It yields the protein CSVIGMGGQGLTRAFF. The variable domain in full, completed from reference TRBV29-1 and TRBJ1-1, reads SAVISQKPSRDICQRGTSLTIQCQVDSQVTMMFWYRQQPGQSLTLIATANQGSEATYESGFVIDKFPISRPNLTFSTLTVSNMSPEDSSIYLCSVIGMGGQGLTRAFFGQGTRLTVV.

The sample holds one count of this clone. The chain uses TRBV7-3 and TRBJ1-3; D might be TRBD1 (5 bases). CDR1 and CDR2 from the germline V gene are SGHTA and FQGTGA. With 0 bases removed from V and 4 bases from J, the gap between germline ends came to 10 bases. The CDR3 runs to 15 residues. CDR3 residues: CASSLTGDLGNTIYF. The CDR3 nucleotides read TGTGCCAGCAGCTTAACAGGGGACTTGGGAAACACCATATATTTT.

This chain's CDR3 is CASRGTAYEQYF. The CDR3 DNA reads TGTGCCAGTAGGGGGACAGCCTACGAGCAGTACTTC. V and J are TRBV19 and TRBJ2-5; 7 nucleotides agree with TRBD1. The J call may not be correct, given that the DNA end is closer to TRBJ2-7. Germline lookup yields CDR1 LNHDA and CDR2 SQIVND (reference sequence). The CDR3 spans 12 residues.

V gene TRBV18 combines with J gene TRBJ1-5; 8 positions agree with TRBD1. The CDR3 consists of 15 residues. Germline V CDR1 and CDR2: KGHSH, LQKENI. Germline trimming cut 3 bases from V and 5 bases from J; bases unmatched to any gene: 6. This CDR3 reads CASSPQDREDQPQHF. The CDR3 DNA reads as TGTGCCAGCTCACCTCAGGACAGGGAAGATCAGCCCCAGCATTTT. Full variable domain (remainder filled in from reference TRBV18 and TRBJ1-5): NAGVMQNPRHLVRRRGQEARLRCSPMKGHSHVYWYRQLPEEGLKFMVYLQKENIIDESGMPKERFSAEFPKEGPSILRIQQVVRGDSAAYFCASSPQDREDQPQHFGDGTRLSIL.

This rearrangement joins TRBV15 to TRBJ2-2; D remains unclear. Deletions cut 4 bases from V and 4 bases from J, with 13 bases between. Germline V gene data show CDR1 as LNHNV and CDR2 as YYDKDF (reference sequence). This CDR3 region has 15 residues. The CDR3 here is CATSTNWVSTGELFF. The CDR3 DNA reads TGTGCCACCAGCACCAATTGGGTCAGCACCGGGGAGCTGTTTTTT. Using reference TRBV15 and TRBJ2-2 for the parts outside the CDR3, the full variable domain is DAMVIQNPRYQVTQFGKPVTLSCSQTLNHNVMYWYQQKSSQAPKLLFHYYDKDFNNEADTPDNFQSRRPNTSFCFLDIRSPGLGDTAMYLCATSTNWVSTGELFFGEGSRLTVL.